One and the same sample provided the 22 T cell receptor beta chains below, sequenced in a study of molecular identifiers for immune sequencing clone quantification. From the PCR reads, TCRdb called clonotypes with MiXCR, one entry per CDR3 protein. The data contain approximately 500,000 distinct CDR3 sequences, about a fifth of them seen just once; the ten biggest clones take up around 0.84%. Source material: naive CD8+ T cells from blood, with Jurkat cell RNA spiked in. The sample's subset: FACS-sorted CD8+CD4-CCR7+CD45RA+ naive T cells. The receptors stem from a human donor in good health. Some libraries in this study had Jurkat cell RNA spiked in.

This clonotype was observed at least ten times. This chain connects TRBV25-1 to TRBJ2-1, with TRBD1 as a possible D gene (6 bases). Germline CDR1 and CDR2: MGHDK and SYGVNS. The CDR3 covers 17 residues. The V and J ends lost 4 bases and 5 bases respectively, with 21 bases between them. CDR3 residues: CASSANPSLRDNNEQFF. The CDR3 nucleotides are TGTGCCAGCAGTGCAAACCCTAGCCTCAGGGACAACAATGAGCAGTTCTTC.

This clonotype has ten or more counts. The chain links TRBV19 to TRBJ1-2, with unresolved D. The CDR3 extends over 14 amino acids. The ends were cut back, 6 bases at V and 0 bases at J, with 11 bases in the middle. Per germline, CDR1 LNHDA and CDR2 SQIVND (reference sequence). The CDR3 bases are TGTGCCAGTAGGCCGGGGAACCCTAACTATGGCTACACCTTC. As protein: CASRPGNPNYGYTF.

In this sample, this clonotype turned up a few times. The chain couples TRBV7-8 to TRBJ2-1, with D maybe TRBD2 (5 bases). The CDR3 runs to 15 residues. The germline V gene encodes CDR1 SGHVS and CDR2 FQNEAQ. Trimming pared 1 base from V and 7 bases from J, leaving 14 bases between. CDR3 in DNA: TGTGCCAGCAGCTTAGGGAGGTCGGGGTGGAATGAGCAGTTCTTC. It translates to CASSLGRSGWNEQFF.

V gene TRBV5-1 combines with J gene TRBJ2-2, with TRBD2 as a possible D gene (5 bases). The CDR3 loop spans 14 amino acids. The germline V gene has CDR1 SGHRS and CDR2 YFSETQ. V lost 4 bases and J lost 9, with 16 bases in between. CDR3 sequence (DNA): TGCGCCAGCAGCGCCGAGGGTCTGAGGAGGGAGCTGTTTTTT. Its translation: CASSAEGLRRELFF. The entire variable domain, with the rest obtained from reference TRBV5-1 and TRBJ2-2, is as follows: KAGVTQTPRYLIKTRGQQVTLSCSPISGHRSVSWYQQTPGQGLQFLFEYFSETQRNKGNFPGRFSGRQFSNSRSEMNVSTLELGDSALYLCASSAEGLRRELFFGEGSRLTVL.

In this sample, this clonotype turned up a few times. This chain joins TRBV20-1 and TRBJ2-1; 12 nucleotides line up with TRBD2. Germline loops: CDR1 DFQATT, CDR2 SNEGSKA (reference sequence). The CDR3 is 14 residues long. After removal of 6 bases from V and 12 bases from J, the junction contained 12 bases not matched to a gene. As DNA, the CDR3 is TGCAGTGCCAAAGACCGGACTAGCGGGACCTTGCAGTTCTTC. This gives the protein CSAKDRTSGTLQFF.

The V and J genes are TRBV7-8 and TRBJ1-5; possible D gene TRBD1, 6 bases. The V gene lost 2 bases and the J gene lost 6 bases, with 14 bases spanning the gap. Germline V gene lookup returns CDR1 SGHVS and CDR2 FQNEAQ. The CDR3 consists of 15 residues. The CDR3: CASSLIGGLGQPQHF. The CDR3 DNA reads TGTGCCAGCAGCTTAATAGGGGGGCTTGGTCAGCCCCAGCATTTT.

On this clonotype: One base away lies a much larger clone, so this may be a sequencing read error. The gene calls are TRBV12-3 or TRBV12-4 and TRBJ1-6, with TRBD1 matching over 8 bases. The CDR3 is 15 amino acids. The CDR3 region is CASSSDRGYSSPLHF. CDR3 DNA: TGTGCCAGCAGTTCCGACAGGGGATATAGTTCACCCCTCCACTTT.

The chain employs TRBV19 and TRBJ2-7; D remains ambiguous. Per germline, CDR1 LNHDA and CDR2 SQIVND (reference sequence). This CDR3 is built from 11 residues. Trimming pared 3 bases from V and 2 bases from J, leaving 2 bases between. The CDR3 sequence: CASSIPYEQYF. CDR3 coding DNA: TGTGCCAGTAGTATCCCCTACGAGCAGTACTTC.

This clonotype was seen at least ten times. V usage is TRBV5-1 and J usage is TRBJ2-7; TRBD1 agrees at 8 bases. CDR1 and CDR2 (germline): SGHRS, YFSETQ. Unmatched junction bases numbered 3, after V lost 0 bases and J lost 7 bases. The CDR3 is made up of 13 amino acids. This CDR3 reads CASSLGTGLEQYF. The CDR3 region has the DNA TGCGCCAGCAGCTTGGGGACAGGGCTGGAGCAGTACTTC. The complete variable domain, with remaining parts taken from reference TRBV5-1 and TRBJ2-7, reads KAGVTQTPRYLIKTRGQQVTLSCSPISGHRSVSWYQQTPGQGLQFLFEYFSETQRNKGNFPGRFSGRQFSNSRSEMNVSTLELGDSALYLCASSLGTGLEQYFGPGTRLTVT.

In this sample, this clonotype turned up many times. CDR3 in amino acids: CASSLGTGLTDTQYF. In nucleotides, the CDR3 is TGTGCCAGCAGTTTAGGGACAGGGCTCACAGATACGCAGTATTTT. The rearrangement uses TRBV28 and TRBJ2-3, with 9 positions matching TRBD1. Trimming cost V 2 bases and J 2 bases; bases outside gene matches: 2. The germline V gene encodes CDR1 MDHEN and CDR2 SYDVKM. The CDR3 contains 15 residues.

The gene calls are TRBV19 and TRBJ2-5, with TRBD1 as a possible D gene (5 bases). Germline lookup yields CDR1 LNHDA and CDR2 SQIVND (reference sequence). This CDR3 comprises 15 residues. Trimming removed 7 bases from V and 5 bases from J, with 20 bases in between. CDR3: CASTPFGADRETQYF. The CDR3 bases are TGTGCCAGTACCCCTTTTGGGGCGGACCGGGAGACCCAGTACTTC.

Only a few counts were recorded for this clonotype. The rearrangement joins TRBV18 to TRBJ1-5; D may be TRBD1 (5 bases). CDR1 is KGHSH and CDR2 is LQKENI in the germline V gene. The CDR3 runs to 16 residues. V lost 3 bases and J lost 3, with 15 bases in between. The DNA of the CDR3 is TGTGCCAGCTCACCCAAGGCCCGACAGAACAATCAGCCCCAGCATTTT. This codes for CASSPKARQNNQPQHF. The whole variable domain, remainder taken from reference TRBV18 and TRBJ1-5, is NAGVMQNPRHLVRRRGQEARLRCSPMKGHSHVYWYRQLPEEGLKFMVYLQKENIIDESGMPKERFSAEFPKEGPSILRIQQVVRGDSAAYFCASSPKARQNNQPQHFGDGTRLSIL.

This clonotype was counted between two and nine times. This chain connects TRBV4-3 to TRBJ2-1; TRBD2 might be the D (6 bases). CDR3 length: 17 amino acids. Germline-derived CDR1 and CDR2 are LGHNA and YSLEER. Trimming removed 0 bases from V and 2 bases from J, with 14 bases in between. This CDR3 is CASSQDGAGPTYNEQFF. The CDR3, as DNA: TGCGCCAGCAGCCAAGACGGTGCGGGACCGACCTACAATGAGCAGTTCTTC.

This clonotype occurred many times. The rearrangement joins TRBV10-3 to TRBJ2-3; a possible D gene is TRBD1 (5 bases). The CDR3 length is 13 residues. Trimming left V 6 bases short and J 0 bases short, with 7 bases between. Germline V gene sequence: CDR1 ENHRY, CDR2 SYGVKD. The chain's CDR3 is CAISRDSTDTQYF. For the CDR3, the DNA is TGTGCCATCAGCAGGGATAGCACAGATACGCAGTATTTT.

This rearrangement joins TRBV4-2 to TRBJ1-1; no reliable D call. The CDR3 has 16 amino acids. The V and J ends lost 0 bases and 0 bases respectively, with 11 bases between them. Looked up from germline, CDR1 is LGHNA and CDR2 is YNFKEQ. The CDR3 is CASSQDDGTLNTEAFF. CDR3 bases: TGTGCCAGCAGCCAAGACGATGGCACGTTGAACACTGAAGCTTTCTTT.

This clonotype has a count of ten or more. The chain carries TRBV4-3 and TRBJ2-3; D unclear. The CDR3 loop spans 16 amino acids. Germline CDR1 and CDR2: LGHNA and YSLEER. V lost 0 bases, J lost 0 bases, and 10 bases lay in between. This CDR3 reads CASSQDSSLSTDTQYF. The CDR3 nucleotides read TGCGCCAGCAGCCAAGATTCGAGCTTGAGCACAGATACGCAGTATTTT.

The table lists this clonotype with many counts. For the CDR3, the DNA is TGCGCCAGCAGCCAAGCGGGACAGTTCACCGGGGAGCTGTTTTTT. Protein sequence: CASSQAGQFTGELFF. This sequence joins TRBV4-1 and TRBJ2-2, with TRBD1 identical over 7 bases. V was pared by 1 base and J by 4 bases, with 3 bases of the junction left unmatched. Germline-derived CDR1 and CDR2 are MGHRA and YSYEKL. The CDR3 is 15 amino acids.

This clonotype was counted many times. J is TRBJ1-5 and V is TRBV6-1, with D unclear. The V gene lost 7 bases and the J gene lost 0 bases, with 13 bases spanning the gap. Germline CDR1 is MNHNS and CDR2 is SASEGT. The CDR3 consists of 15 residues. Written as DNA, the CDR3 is TGTGCCAGCAATAGCCCGACAAATAGCAATCAGCCCCAGCATTTT. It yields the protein CASNSPTNSNQPQHF.

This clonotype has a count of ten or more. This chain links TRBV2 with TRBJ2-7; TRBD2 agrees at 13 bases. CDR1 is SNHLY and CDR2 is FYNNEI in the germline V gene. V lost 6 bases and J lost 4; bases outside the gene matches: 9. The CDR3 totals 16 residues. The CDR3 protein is CASSFPGTSGEYEQYF. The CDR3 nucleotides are TGTGCCAGCAGCTTCCCCGGGACTAGCGGGGAGTACGAGCAGTACTTC.

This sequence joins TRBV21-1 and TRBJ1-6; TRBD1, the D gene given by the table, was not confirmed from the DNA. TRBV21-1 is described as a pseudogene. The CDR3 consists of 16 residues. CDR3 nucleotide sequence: TGTGCCAGCAGAGCCCGGACCGTCCACTATAATTCACCCCTCCACTTT. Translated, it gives CASRARTVHYNSPLHF.

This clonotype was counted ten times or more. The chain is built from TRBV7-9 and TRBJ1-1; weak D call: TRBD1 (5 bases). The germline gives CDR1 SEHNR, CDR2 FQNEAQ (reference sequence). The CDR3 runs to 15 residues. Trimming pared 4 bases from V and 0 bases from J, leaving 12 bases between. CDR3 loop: CASSSASTVNTEAFF. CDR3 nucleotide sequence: TGTGCCAGCAGCTCTGCGTCGACAGTGAACACTGAAGCTTTCTTT.

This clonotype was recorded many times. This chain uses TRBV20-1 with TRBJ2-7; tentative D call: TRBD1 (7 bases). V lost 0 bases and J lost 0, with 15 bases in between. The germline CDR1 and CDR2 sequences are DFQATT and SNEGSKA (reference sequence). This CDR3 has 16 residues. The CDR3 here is CSAREGAGGNSYEQYF. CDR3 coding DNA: TGCAGTGCTAGAGAGGGGGCAGGGGGGAACTCCTACGAGCAGTACTTC.